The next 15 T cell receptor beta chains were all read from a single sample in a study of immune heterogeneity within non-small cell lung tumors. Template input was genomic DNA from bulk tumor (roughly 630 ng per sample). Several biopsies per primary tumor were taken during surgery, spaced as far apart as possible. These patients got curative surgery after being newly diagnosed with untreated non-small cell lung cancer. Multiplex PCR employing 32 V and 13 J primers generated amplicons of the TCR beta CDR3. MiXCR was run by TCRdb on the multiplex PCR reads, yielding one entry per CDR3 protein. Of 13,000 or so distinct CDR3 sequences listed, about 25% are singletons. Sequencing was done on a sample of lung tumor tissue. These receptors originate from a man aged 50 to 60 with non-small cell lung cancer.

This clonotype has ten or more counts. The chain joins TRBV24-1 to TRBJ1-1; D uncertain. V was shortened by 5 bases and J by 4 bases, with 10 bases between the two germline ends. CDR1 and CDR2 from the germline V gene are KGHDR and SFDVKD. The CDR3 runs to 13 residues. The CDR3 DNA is TGTGCCACCAGTGCCCAGCGCGGCACTGAAGCTTTCTTT. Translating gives CATSAQRGTEAFF.

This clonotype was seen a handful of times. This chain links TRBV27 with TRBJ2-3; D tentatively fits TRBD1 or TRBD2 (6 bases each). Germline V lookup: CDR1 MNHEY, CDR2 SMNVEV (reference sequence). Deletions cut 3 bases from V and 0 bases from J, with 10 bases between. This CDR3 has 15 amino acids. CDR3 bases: TGTGCCAGCAGTTTGTCGGGGGCTAGCACAGATACGCAGTATTTT. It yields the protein CASSLSGASTDTQYF.

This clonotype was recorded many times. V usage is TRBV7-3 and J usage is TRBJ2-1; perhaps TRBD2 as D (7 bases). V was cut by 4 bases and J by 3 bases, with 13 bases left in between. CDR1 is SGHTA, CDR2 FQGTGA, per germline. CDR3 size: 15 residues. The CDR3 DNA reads TGTGCCAGCAGCTCCCGGGGGGCCTACTACAATGAGCAGTTCTTC. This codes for CASSSRGAYYNEQFF.

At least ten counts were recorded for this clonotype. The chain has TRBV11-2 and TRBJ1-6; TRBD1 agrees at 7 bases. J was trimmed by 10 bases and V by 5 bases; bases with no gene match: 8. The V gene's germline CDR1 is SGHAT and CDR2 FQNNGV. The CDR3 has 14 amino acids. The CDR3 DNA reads TGTGCCAGCAGCCGGGACAGATTCGGCTCACCCCTCCACTTT. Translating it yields CASSRDRFGSPLHF.

The DNA for the CDR3 is TGTGCCTGGAGCCGCAACCAAGAGACCCAGTACTTC. It is translated as CAWSRNQETQYF. This sequence joins TRBV30 and TRBJ2-5; D gene unclear. Germline-derived CDR1 and CDR2 are GTSNPN and SVGIG (reference sequence). This CDR3 has 12 residues. Trimming shortened V by 3 bases and J by 0 bases, and 5 bases separated the two germline ends.

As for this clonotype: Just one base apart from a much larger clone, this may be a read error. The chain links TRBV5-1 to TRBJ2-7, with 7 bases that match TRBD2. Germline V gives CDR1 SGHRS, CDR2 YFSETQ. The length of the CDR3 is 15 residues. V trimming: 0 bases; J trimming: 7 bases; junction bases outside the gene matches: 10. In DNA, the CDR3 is TGCGCCAGCAGCTTGGCCCTTGGACTAGAGCAAGAGCAGTACTTC. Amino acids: CASSLALGLEQEQYF.

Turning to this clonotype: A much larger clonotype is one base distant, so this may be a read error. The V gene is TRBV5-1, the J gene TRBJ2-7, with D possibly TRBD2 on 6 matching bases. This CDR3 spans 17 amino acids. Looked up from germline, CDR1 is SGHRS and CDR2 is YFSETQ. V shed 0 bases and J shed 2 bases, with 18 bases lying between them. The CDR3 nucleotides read TGCGCCAGCAGCTTGGCCCCGGGGGATATGGGGACCTACGAGCAGTACTTC. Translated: CASSLAPGDMGTYEQYF.

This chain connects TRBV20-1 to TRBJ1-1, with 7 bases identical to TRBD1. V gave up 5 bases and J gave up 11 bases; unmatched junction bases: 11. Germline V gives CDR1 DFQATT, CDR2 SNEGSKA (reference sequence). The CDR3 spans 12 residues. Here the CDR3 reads CSACREGATAFF. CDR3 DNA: TGCAGTGCTTGTAGGGAGGGGGCGACGGCTTTCTTT.

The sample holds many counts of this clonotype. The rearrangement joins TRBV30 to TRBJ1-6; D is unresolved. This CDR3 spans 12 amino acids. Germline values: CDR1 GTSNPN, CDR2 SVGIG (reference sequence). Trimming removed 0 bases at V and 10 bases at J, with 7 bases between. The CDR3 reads CAWSVGRSPLHF. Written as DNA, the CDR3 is TGTGCCTGGAGTGTTGGGAGGTCACCCCTCCACTTT.

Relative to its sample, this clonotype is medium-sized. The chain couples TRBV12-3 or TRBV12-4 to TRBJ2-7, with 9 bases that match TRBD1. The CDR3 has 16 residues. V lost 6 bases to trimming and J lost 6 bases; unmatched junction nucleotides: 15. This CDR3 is CASSPPVGQGSLEQYF. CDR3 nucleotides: TGTGCCAGCAGCCCACCCGTGGGACAGGGTTCCCTCGAGCAGTACTTC.

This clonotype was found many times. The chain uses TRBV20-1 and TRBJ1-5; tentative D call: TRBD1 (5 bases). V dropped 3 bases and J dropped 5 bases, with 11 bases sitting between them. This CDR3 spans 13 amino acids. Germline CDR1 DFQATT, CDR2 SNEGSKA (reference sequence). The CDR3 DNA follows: TGCAGTGCTAGGGGACCGCAGCATCAGCCCCAGCATTTT. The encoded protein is CSARGPQHQPQHF.

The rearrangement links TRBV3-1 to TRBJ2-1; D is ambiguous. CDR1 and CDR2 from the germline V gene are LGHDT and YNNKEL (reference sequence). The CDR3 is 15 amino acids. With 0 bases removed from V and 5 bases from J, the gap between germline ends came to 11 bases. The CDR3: CASSQESSRDNEQFF. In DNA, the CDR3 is TGTGCCAGCAGCCAAGAAAGTAGTCGGGACAATGAGCAGTTCTTC.

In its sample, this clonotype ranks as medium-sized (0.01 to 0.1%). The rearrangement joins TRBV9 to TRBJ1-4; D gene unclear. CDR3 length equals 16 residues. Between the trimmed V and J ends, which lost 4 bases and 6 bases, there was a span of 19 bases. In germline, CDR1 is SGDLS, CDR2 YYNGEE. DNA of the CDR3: TGTGCCAGCAGCCCAGGACCGATCGGCGAGCATGAAAAACTGTTTTTT. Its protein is CASSPGPIGEHEKLFF. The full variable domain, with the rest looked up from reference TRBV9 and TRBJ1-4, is DSGVTQTPKHLITATGQRVTLRCSPRSGDLSVYWYQQSLDQGLQFLIQYYNGEERAKGNILERFSAQQFPDLHSELNLSSLELGDSALYFCASSPGPIGEHEKLFFGSGTQLSVL.

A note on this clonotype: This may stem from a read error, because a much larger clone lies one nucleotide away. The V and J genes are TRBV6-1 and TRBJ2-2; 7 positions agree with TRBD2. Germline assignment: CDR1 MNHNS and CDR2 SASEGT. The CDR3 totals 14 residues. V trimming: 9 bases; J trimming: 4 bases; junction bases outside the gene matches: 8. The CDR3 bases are TGTGCCAGAAGTAAGCGGGAATTCACCGGGGAGCTGTTTTTT. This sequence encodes CARSKREFTGELFF.

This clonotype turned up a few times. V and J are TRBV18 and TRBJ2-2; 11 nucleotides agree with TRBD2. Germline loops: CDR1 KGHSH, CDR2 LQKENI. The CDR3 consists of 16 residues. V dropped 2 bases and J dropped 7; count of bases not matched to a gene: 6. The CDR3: CASSPGLAGSGGELFF. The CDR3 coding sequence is TGTGCCAGCTCACCAGGACTAGCGGGCTCCGGCGGGGAGCTGTTTTTT.